A selection of T cell receptor beta chains follows, all from one sample in a study of a mutant IDH1 vaccine in newly diagnosed glioma. Assay: immunoSEQ multiplex PCR; the TCRdb copy retains only in-frame clones and omits some. The sample includes 85,000 to 100,000 clones, roughly 89% of them seen just once. This specimen consisted of PBMCs, obtained from a glioma patient treated with radiotherapy, temozolomide or both. The source of these receptors is a woman aged 45-59 years with glioma. CDR3s include the opening cysteine and the closing phenylalanine or tryptophan. The D gene is left open where the match is weak. Clone size is stated in some rows and not others, as once, few, many or a class when expanded.

clone_size: .
d_call: .
j_call: TRBJ2-5
v_call: TRBV4-1
cdr3_aa: CASSQRLPSGETQYF
cdr3_nt: TGCGCCAGCAGCCAGAGACTACCCAGCGGGGAGACCCAGTACTTC

clone_size: once
d_call: .
j_call: TRBJ2-5
v_call: TRBV4-1
cdr3_aa: CASSQAGSLETQYF
cdr3_nt: TGCGCCAGCAGCCAAGCAGGGAGCCTAGAGACCCAGTACTTC

clone_size: .
d_call: .
j_call: TRBJ2-2
v_call: TRBV2
cdr3_aa: CASSDEQLNTGELFF
cdr3_nt: TGTGCCAGCAGTGATGAACAGCTGAACACCGGGGAGCTGTTTTTT

clone_size: .
d_call: .
j_call: TRBJ2-1
v_call: TRBV18
cdr3_aa: CASSPTGLDNEQFF
cdr3_nt: TGTGCCAGCTCACCTACGGGGCTAGACAATGAGCAGTTCTTC

clone_size: once
d_call: TRBD2
j_call: TRBJ2-1
v_call: TRBV7-2
cdr3_aa: CASSLASTSGPYNEQFF
cdr3_nt: TGTGCCAGCAGCTTAGCTTCCACTAGCGGGCCATACAATGAGCAGTTCTTC

clone_size: .
d_call: .
j_call: TRBJ1-6
v_call: TRBV27
cdr3_aa: CASSSLVGSPLHF
cdr3_nt: TGTGCCAGCAGTTCGCTGGTCGGTTCACCCCTCCACTTT

clone_size: .
d_call: .
j_call: TRBJ2-2
v_call: TRBV7-9
cdr3_aa: CASSFLTGNTGELFF
cdr3_nt: TGTGCCAGCAGCTTTCTAACGGGAAACACCGGGGAGCTGTTTTTT

clone_size: .
d_call: .
j_call: TRBJ2-6
v_call: TRBV7-3
cdr3_aa: CASMVTGANVLTF
cdr3_nt: TGTGCCAGCATGGTAACTGGGGCCAACGTCCTGACTTTC

clone_size: .
d_call: .
j_call: TRBJ2-1
v_call: TRBV18
cdr3_aa: CASSPAIYNEQFF
cdr3_nt: TGTGCCAGCTCACCAGCCATTTACAATGAGCAGTTCTTC

clone_size: .
d_call: .
j_call: TRBJ2-4
v_call: TRBV19
cdr3_aa: CASILGGIQYF
cdr3_nt: TGTGCCAGCATCCTAGGGGGGATTCAGTACTTC

clone_size: .
d_call: .
j_call: TRBJ2-5
v_call: TRBV2
cdr3_aa: CASSGAGETQYF
cdr3_nt: TGTGCCAGTAGCGGTGCGGGGGAGACCCAGTACTTC

clone_size: .
d_call: TRBD2
j_call: TRBJ2-7
v_call: TRBV5-1
cdr3_aa: CASSTGTSEYYEQYF
cdr3_nt: TGCGCCAGCAGCACAGGGACTAGCGAATACTACGAGCAGTACTTC

clone_size: .
d_call: .
j_call: TRBJ2-1
v_call: TRBV2
cdr3_aa: CASIHSEGLSYNEQFF
cdr3_nt: TGTGCCAGCATCCACTCCGAGGGACTTTCCTACAATGAGCAGTTCTTC

clone_size: .
d_call: .
j_call: TRBJ1-1
v_call: TRBV30
cdr3_aa: CAWHRVRGTEAFF
cdr3_nt: TGTGCCTGGCACAGGGTGCGTGGGACTGAAGCTTTCTTT

clone_size: .
d_call: .
j_call: TRBJ1-1
v_call: TRBV9
cdr3_aa: CASSVAAGAEAFF
cdr3_nt: TGTGCCAGCAGCGTAGCTGCAGGGGCTGAAGCTTTCTTT

clone_size: once
d_call: .
j_call: TRBJ1-3
v_call: TRBV6-6
cdr3_aa: CASSAPSQGYGNTIYF
cdr3_nt: TGTGCCAGCAGTGCCCCCTCACAGGGTTATGGAAACACCATATATTTT

clone_size: .
d_call: .
j_call: TRBJ2-7
v_call: TRBV2
cdr3_aa: CASTGHGVHEQYF
cdr3_nt: TGTGCCAGCACCGGACATGGGGTACACGAGCAGTACTTC

clone_size: .
d_call: TRBD1
j_call: TRBJ2-7
v_call: TRBV4-1
cdr3_aa: CASSQELRTGGSYEQYF
cdr3_nt: TGCGCCAGCAGCCAAGAATTAAGGACAGGTGGTTCCTACGAGCAGTACTTC

clone_size: .
d_call: TRBD1
j_call: TRBJ1-6
v_call: TRBV5-1
cdr3_aa: CASSKTGMTPLHF
cdr3_nt: TGCGCCAGCAGTAAGACAGGGATGACACCCCTCCACTTT

clone_size: .
d_call: .
j_call: TRBJ2-5
v_call: TRBV2
cdr3_aa: CATNREQETQYF
cdr3_nt: TGTGCCACAAACCGGGAGCAAGAGACCCAGTACTTC

clone_size: .
d_call: TRBD2
j_call: TRBJ2-3
v_call: TRBV6-1
cdr3_aa: CASRALAGATDTQYF
cdr3_nt: TGTGCCAGCAGGGCACTAGCGGGAGCGACAGATACGCAGTATTTT

clone_size: .
d_call: .
j_call: TRBJ2-7
v_call: TRBV9
cdr3_aa: CASSVTGTTYEQYF
cdr3_nt: TGTGCCAGCAGCGTCACAGGGACTACCTACGAGCAGTACTTC

clone_size: .
d_call: TRBD1
j_call: TRBJ1-2
v_call: TRBV30
cdr3_aa: CAWSVPDRAGYGYTF
cdr3_nt: TGTGCCTGGAGTGTACCGGACAGGGCTGGGTATGGCTACACCTTC

clone_size: .
d_call: TRBD2
j_call: TRBJ2-7
v_call: TRBV4-1
cdr3_aa: CASSQVTSGRRGTHEQYF
cdr3_nt: TGCGCCAGCAGCCAAGTAACTAGCGGGAGACGGGGAACCCACGAGCAGTACTTC

clone_size: .
d_call: TRBD1
j_call: TRBJ2-7
v_call: TRBV7-2
cdr3_aa: CASSLSTGLEQYF
cdr3_nt: TGTGCCAGCAGCCTCTCGACAGGGTTAGAGCAGTACTTC

clone_size: .
d_call: .
j_call: TRBJ1-2
v_call: TRBV21-1
cdr3_aa: CASSKGVQDFPYGYTF
cdr3_nt: TGTGCCAGCAGCAAAGGGGTACAGGACTTCCCCTATGGCTACACCTTC

clone_size: .
d_call: TRBD2
j_call: TRBJ2-1
v_call: TRBV25-1
cdr3_aa: CASSDVTSGRAKQFF
cdr3_nt: TGTGCCAGCAGTGACGTTACTAGCGGGAGGGCCAAGCAGTTCTTC

clone_size: .
d_call: .
j_call: TRBJ1-1
v_call: TRBV7-3
cdr3_aa: CASSLAGSNTEAFF
cdr3_nt: TGTGCCAGCAGCTTAGCTGGGAGTAACACTGAAGCTTTCTTT

clone_size: .
d_call: .
j_call: TRBJ2-7
v_call: TRBV5-1
cdr3_aa: CASSLRGIYEQYF
cdr3_nt: TGCGCCAGCAGCTTGAGGGGAATATACGAGCAGTACTTC

clone_size: few
d_call: .
j_call: TRBJ2-2
v_call: TRBV19
cdr3_aa: CARYVPSNTGELFF
cdr3_nt: TGTGCCCGCTACGTCCCGTCGAACACCGGGGAGCTGTTTTTT

clone_size: .
d_call: .
j_call: TRBJ1-1
v_call: TRBV5-1
cdr3_aa: CATRRDQNTEAFF
cdr3_nt: TGCGCCACCAGACGGGATCAGAACACTGAAGCTTTCTTT

clone_size: .
d_call: TRBD1
j_call: TRBJ1-2
v_call: TRBV5-1
cdr3_aa: CASSPDRGSYGYTF
cdr3_nt: TGCGCCAGCAGCCCGGACAGGGGAAGCTATGGCTACACCTTC

clone_size: .
d_call: .
j_call: TRBJ2-1
v_call: TRBV10-3
cdr3_aa: CAISESRTLNNEQFF
cdr3_nt: TGTGCCATCAGTGAGTCGAGAACTCTAAACAATGAGCAGTTCTTC

clone_size: .
d_call: TRBD2
j_call: TRBJ2-1
v_call: TRBV5-4
cdr3_aa: CASSTGLADNEQFF
cdr3_nt: TGTGCCAGCAGCACGGGACTAGCGGACAATGAGCAGTTCTTC

clone_size: .
d_call: .
j_call: TRBJ1-1
v_call: TRBV9
cdr3_aa: CASSPGGGPEAFF
cdr3_nt: TGTGCCAGCAGCCCTGGGGGGGGGCCTGAAGCTTTCTTT

clone_size: .
d_call: .
j_call: TRBJ1-3
v_call: TRBV9
cdr3_aa: CASEGGGNTIYF
cdr3_nt: TGTGCCAGCGAGGGGGGCGGAAACACCATATATTTT

clone_size: .
d_call: TRBD2
j_call: TRBJ2-2
v_call: TRBV5-1
cdr3_aa: CASSLAKMGASGLNTGELFF
cdr3_nt: TGCGCCAGCAGCTTGGCAAAAATGGGGGCTAGCGGGCTCAACACCGGGGAGCTGTTTTTT

clone_size: .
d_call: TRBD2
j_call: TRBJ2-1
v_call: TRBV29-1
cdr3_aa: CSVLTRLAGAYNEQFF
cdr3_nt: TGCAGCGTTTTAACCAGGCTAGCGGGAGCCTACAATGAGCAGTTCTTC

clone_size: .
d_call: TRBD1
j_call: TRBJ1-4
v_call: TRBV28
cdr3_aa: CASTGDRGVATNEKLFF
cdr3_nt: TGTGCCAGCACCGGGGACAGGGGAGTAGCGACTAATGAAAAACTGTTTTTT

clone_size: .
d_call: TRBD2
j_call: TRBJ2-7
v_call: TRBV7-9
cdr3_aa: CASSPRGREALYEQYF
cdr3_nt: TGTGCCAGCAGCCCCCGGGGGCGGGAGGCCCTCTACGAGCAGTACTTC

clone_size: .
d_call: .
j_call: TRBJ2-1
v_call: TRBV10-1
cdr3_aa: CASSESNAVSYNEQFF
cdr3_nt: TGCGCCAGCAGTGAGTCGAATGCGGTCTCCTACAATGAGCAGTTCTTC

clone_size: .
d_call: TRBD2
j_call: TRBJ2-3
v_call: TRBV2
cdr3_aa: CASSEARASGSSDTQYF
cdr3_nt: TGTGCCAGCAGTGAAGCGCGGGCTAGCGGGAGTTCAGATACGCAGTATTTT

clone_size: once
d_call: TRBD1
j_call: TRBJ2-2
v_call: TRBV28
cdr3_aa: CASSLQGDTGELFF
cdr3_nt: TGTGCCAGCAGTTTACAGGGGGACACCGGGGAGCTGTTTTTT

clone_size: .
d_call: .
j_call: TRBJ1-1
v_call: TRBV18
cdr3_aa: CASRTANTEAFF
cdr3_nt: TGTGCCAGCAGAACAGCGAACACTGAAGCTTTCTTT

clone_size: .
d_call: .
j_call: TRBJ1-4
v_call: TRBV9
cdr3_aa: CASSVSGSDEKLFF
cdr3_nt: TGTGCCAGCAGCGTATCAGGGAGCGATGAAAAACTGTTTTTT